This T cell receptor beta chain was profiled in a study of human T cells and chemical hapten exposure. On the study more broadly: Mostly female patients had alopecia areata, totalis or universalis.

TCRdb fed the RACE reads into MiXCR, producing one record per CDR3 protein. The sample contains 300,000 to 450,000 distinct CDR3 sequences, around 5% of which appear only once. In its sample, this clonotype was seen many times. Its antigen is unidentified. The CDR3 spans 14 residues. The germline V gene encodes CDR1 SNHLY and CDR2 FYNNEI. With 5 bases removed from V and 4 bases from J, the gap between germline ends came to 12 bases. Time point of the sample: pre-sensitization, week 0. Treatment given: therapeutic diphenylcyclopropenone sensitization with weekly scalp DPC. Non-pregnant alopecia patients aged 18 to 70, suitable for DPC therapy. Study-wide results and caveats: Sensitizing with DPC caused no change in TCRs above 1 in 1000 frequency.

This TCR derives from a woman aged 18-29 years with alopecia areata. Some clones in this sample may be carry-over from other donors' samples. The rearrangement uses TRBV2 and TRBJ1-3, with D uncertain. Here the sequenced sample was whole blood, taken in connection with sensitization to the hapten diphenylcyclopropenone (DPC). The CDR3 sequence: CASSSISGGNTIYF. The CDR3 DNA is TGTGCCAGCAGTTCCATAAGCGGGGGAAACACCATATATTTT.